A selection of T cell receptor beta chains follows, all from one sample in a study of cytomegalovirus exposure and HLA in healthy donors. Using immunoSEQ multiplex PCR, the repertoire was profiled, and TCRdb retains in-frame clones only, with some absent. The table records some 150,000 clones, 77% of them present only once. The sequenced material came from PBMCs. These receptor sequences come from a male donor in good health and CMV-seronegative. CDR3s include the opening cysteine and the closing phenylalanine or tryptophan. The order of the fields is CDR3 length, J gene, D gene, V gene, clone size, CDR3 protein, CDR3 DNA. The D gene is left open where the match is weak. Rows may omit the clone size; those that give it use once, few, many or a size class.

>14|TRBJ2-3|.|TRBV6-1|.
CASISGDRTDTQYF
TGTGCCAGCATTTCGGGGGACCGCACAGATACGCAGTATTTT
>16|TRBJ1-3|.|TRBV19|.
CASSDAGQLSGNTIYF
TGTGCCAGTAGTGATGCAGGGCAATTATCTGGAAACACCATATATTTT
>18|TRBJ1-5|.|TRBV4-2|.
CASSQAPLGGFGNQPQHF
TGTGCCAGCAGCCAAGCCCCTCTGGGGGGGTTTGGCAATCAGCCCCAGCATTTT
>16|TRBJ2-6|.|TRBV19|.
CASSRQTPSGANVLTF
TGTGCCAGTAGCCGACAGACTCCCTCTGGGGCCAACGTCCTGACTTTC
>16|TRBJ1-5|.|TRBV5-8|.
CASSPETGWSNQPQHF
TGTGCCAGCAGCCCGGAAACAGGGTGGAGCAATCAGCCCCAGCATTTT
>15|TRBJ2-3|.|TRBV4-2|.
CASSQDREGTDTQYF
TGTGCCAGCAGCCAAGACAGGGAAGGGACAGATACGCAGTATTTT
>14|TRBJ2-5|.|TRBV7-3|.
CASSLAGARETQYF
TGTGCCAGCAGCTTAGCGGGGGCTAGAGAGACCCAGTACTTC
>15|TRBJ2-3|TRBD2|TRBV6-1|.
CASYSGLAGVNTQYF
TGTGCCAGTTATTCGGGACTAGCGGGGGTAAATACGCAGTATTTT
>13|TRBJ1-1|.|TRBV29-1|.
CSVGAKTLSEAFF
TGCAGCGTTGGAGCGAAAACCCTTAGTGAAGCTTTCTTT
>15|TRBJ1-4|TRBD1|TRBV7-9|.
CASSLAGGVGEKLFF
TGTGCCAGCAGCCTAGCAGGGGGCGTAGGGGAAAAACTGTTTTTT
>13|TRBJ2-1|TRBD2|TRBV6-5|.
CASTPGLAFPGIF
TGTGCCAGCACCCCGGGACTAGCGTTCCCTGGGATCTTC
>17|TRBJ2-3|TRBD1|TRBV7-9|few
CASSYNRDRGRTDTQYF
TGTGCCAGCAGCTACAACCGGGACAGGGGACGCACAGATACGCAGTATTTT
>14|TRBJ1-2|.|TRBV27|.
CASSFGPTGGGYTF
TGTGCCAGCAGTTTTGGCCCCACGGGGGGTGGCTACACCTTC
>13|TRBJ2-7|TRBD2|TRBV27|.
CASSFSGGPSWNF
TGTGCCAGCAGTTTTAGCGGGGGGCCCAGTTGGAACTTC
>15|TRBJ1-5|.|TRBV6-5|.
CASSYEQESNQPQHF
TGTGCCAGCAGTTACGAACAGGAAAGCAATCAGCCCCAGCATTTT
>14|TRBJ1-2|.|TRBV19|.
CASSIGGSNYGYTF
TGTGCCAGTAGTATAGGGGGCAGTAACTATGGCTACACCTTC
>16|TRBJ2-7|TRBD2|TRBV7-2|few
CASSLSGGSNSYEQYF
TGTGCCAGCAGCCTCTCGGGAGGGAGCAACTCCTACGAGCAGTACTTC
>17|TRBJ2-2|TRBD1|TRBV11-2|.
CASSPSRQGSNTGELFF
TGTGCCAGCAGCCCTTCCAGACAGGGGTCGAACACCGGGGAGCTGTTTTTT
>14|TRBJ1-2|.|TRBV7-2|.
CASSPSQGNYGYTF
TGTGCCAGCAGCCCGAGTCAGGGAAACTATGGCTACACCTTC
>13|TRBJ2-7|TRBD1|TRBV6-5|few
CASSLQGGYEQYF
TGTGCCAGCAGCTTACAGGGGGGCTACGAGCAGTACTTC
>14|TRBJ2-3|TRBD2|TRBV28|.
CATETSGRTDTQYF
TGTGCCACCGAGACTAGCGGACGCACAGATACGCAGTATTTT
>16|TRBJ2-5|TRBD2|TRBV5-1|.
CASSPGGLAGKETQYF
TGCGCCAGCAGCCCCGGGGGACTAGCGGGAAAAGAGACCCAGTACTTC